The next 16 T cell receptor beta chains were all read from a single sample in a study of T cells in Graves' hyperthyroidism and ophthalmopathy. TCR beta CDR3 region amplification was performed from RNA transcripts. The TCR CDR3 first-round RT-PCR relied on the HTBI primer set. MiXCR was run by TCRdb on the multiplex PCR reads, yielding one entry per CDR3 protein. The data show 700,000 or so distinct CDR3 sequences, 16% seen once. What was sequenced was blood. Source of these receptors: a man younger than 35 with Graves' hyperthyroidism.

This clonotype has more than one count but fewer than ten. This rearrangement joins TRBV20-1 to TRBJ2-1; 8 bases are shared with TRBD2. Trimming took 6 bases from V and 2 from J; bases not matched to a gene: 9. The CDR3 consists of 15 residues. Germline loops: CDR1 DFQATT, CDR2 SNEGSKA (reference sequence). The CDR3 DNA is TGCAGTGCCCAGTCGATAGCGGGAACCTACAATGAGCAGTTCTTC. Translating it yields CSAQSIAGTYNEQFF.

At least ten counts were recorded for this clonotype. The rearrangement uses TRBV9 and TRBJ2-7, with a possible D match to TRBD2 (6 bases). Germline V CDR1 and CDR2: SGDLS, YYNGEE. V gave up 0 bases and J gave up 0 bases, with 10 bases separating them. This CDR3 has 15 residues. This CDR3 is CASSVGNSGSYEQYF. The CDR3, as DNA: TGTGCCAGCAGCGTAGGCAATAGCGGCTCCTACGAGCAGTACTTC.

This clonotype was observed many times. This chain connects TRBV20-1 to TRBJ2-3; 12 bases map to TRBD2. Germline V CDR1 and CDR2: DFQATT, SNEGSKA (reference sequence). The CDR3 covers 17 residues. Trimming cost V 0 bases and J 2 bases; bases outside gene matches: 6. This CDR3 reads CSARDLLAGGTTDTQYF. The CDR3 bases are TGCAGTGCTAGAGATCTCCTAGCGGGAGGGACCACAGATACGCAGTATTTT.

In its sample, this clonotype was seen many times. The V gene is TRBV18, the J gene TRBJ2-4; perhaps TRBD1 as D (6 bases). Germline V gene data show CDR1 as KGHSH and CDR2 as LQKENI. V shed 2 bases and J shed 0 bases, with 8 bases lying between them. There are 15 residues in the CDR3. The CDR3 DNA follows: TGTGCCAGCTCACCAGGGACAATAGCCAAAAACATTCAGTACTTC. Protein sequence: CASSPGTIAKNIQYF.

This chain joins TRBV28 and TRBJ2-1, with 13 bases aligning to TRBD2. After removal of 8 bases from V and 7 bases from J, the junction contained 8 bases not matched to a gene. Per the germline V gene, CDR1 is MDHEN and CDR2 is SYDVKM. CDR3 length: 15 amino acids. CDR3 DNA sequence: TGTGCCAGCGCCGGACTAGCGGGAGTGGGAAATGAGCAGTTCTTC. Translated, it gives CASAGLAGVGNEQFF.

The chain carries TRBV18 and TRBJ2-3; D not resolved. The CDR3 totals 11 residues. Germline loops: CDR1 KGHSH, CDR2 LQKENI. In DNA, the CDR3 is TGTGCTTCTGAGCGCACAGATACGCAGTATTTT. It specifies CASERTDTQYF.

CDR3: CASSPVKYVPRLNTEAFF. The CDR3 nucleotides read TGTGCCAGCAGCCCAGTAAAGTATGTCCCACGATTGAACACTGAAGCTTTCTTT. This rearrangement joins TRBV7-9 to TRBJ1-1; D uncertain. Per the germline V gene, CDR1 is SEHNR and CDR2 is FQNEAQ (reference sequence). The V gene lost 5 bases and the J gene lost 0 bases, with 22 bases spanning the gap. This CDR3 contains 18 residues.

This clonotype has at least ten counts. The gene calls are TRBV10-3 and TRBJ1-4; D is unresolved. This CDR3 region has 13 residues. In germline, CDR1 is ENHRY, CDR2 SYGVKD. V was shortened by 10 bases and J by 0 bases, with 9 bases between the two germline ends. CDR3 in DNA: TGTGCCACGGGCCCTGCAACTAATGAAAAACTGTTTTTT. Translating it yields CATGPATNEKLFF.

This clonotype was observed many times. The chain couples TRBV6-1 to TRBJ2-1; TRBD2 aligns across 14 bases. Germline loops: CDR1 MNHNS, CDR2 SASEGT. V lost 5 bases and J lost 10; bases outside the gene matches: 7. The CDR3 runs to 15 residues. The CDR3 DNA follows: TGTGCCAGCAGTCGACTAGCGGGAGGGCAGAGGGAGCAGTTCTTC. Translating it yields CASSRLAGGQREQFF.

This chain links TRBV20-1 with TRBJ1-5, with 7 bases lining up with TRBD1. Germline V gives CDR1 DFQATT, CDR2 SNEGSKA (reference sequence). This CDR3 has 16 amino acids. The CDR3 loop is CRPYYTGVSCNQPQHF. In DNA form, the CDR3 reads TGCAGACCATACTACACAGGGGTGAGTTGCAATCAGCCCCAGCATTTT.

This clonotype has only a few counts. For the CDR3, the DNA is TGTGCCAGCAGTTACTCTTCCGGGAGGTTTAGCAAAAACATTCAGTACTTC. It encodes CASSYSSGRFSKNIQYF. J is TRBJ2-4 and V is TRBV6-2 or TRBV6-3; 7 bases line up with TRBD2. With V trimmed by 0 bases and J by 3 bases, 8 bases remained unmatched. The CDR3 loop spans 17 amino acids. Germline lookup yields CDR1 MNHEY and CDR2 SVGEGT.

This clonotype came up many times. The chain links TRBV29-1 to TRBJ2-1, with 12 bases that match TRBD1. The CDR3 has 16 residues. Germline V CDR1 and CDR2: SQVTM, ANQGSEA. Unmatched junction bases numbered 9, after V lost 6 bases and J lost 3 bases. The CDR3 coding sequence is TGCAGCGTAGATACGGGACAGGGGGCGATCTACAATGAGCAGTTCTTC. This codes for CSVDTGQGAIYNEQFF.

J is TRBJ2-3 and V is TRBV7-2; 10 nucleotides agree with TRBD1. CDR3 length equals 15 residues. Trimming took 2 bases from V and 7 from J; bases not matched to a gene: 6. Germline lookup yields CDR1 SGHTA and CDR2 FQGNSA. CDR3 protein: CASSLLGQGRNTQYF. For the CDR3, the DNA is TGTGCCAGCAGCTTATTGGGACAGGGGCGGAATACGCAGTATTTT. The whole variable domain, filled in from reference TRBV7-2 and TRBJ2-3, reads GAGVSQSPSNKVTEKGKDVELRCDPISGHTALYWYRQSLGQGLEFLIYFQGNSAPDKSGLPSDRFSAERTGGSVSTLTIQRTQQEDSAVYLCASSLLGQGRNTQYFGPGTRLTVL.

This clonotype was counted only a few times. The V call is TRBV6-1, the J call TRBJ2-2, with TRBD2 identical over 15 bases. Germline CDR1 MNHNS, CDR2 SASEGT. The CDR3 is 18 residues long. The V and J ends lost 5 bases and 4 bases, in that order; junction bases with no gene match: 8. The CDR3 DNA reads as TGTGCCAGCAGTACTTGGACTAGCGGGAGGGCCGGCACCGGGGAGCTGTTTTTT. This codes for CASSTWTSGRAGTGELFF.

This clonotype was observed at least ten times. V gene TRBV11-2 combines with J gene TRBJ2-1; perhaps D is TRBD1 or TRBD2 (6 bases each). The CDR3 is 15 residues long. CDR1 and CDR2 (germline): SGHAT, FQNNGV. V lost 7 bases and J 5 bases, leaving 18 bases between the germline ends. The CDR3 loop is CASTPSRGLDNEQFF. Here the CDR3 DNA reads TGTGCCAGCACCCCATCCCGGGGGCTCGACAATGAGCAGTTCTTC.

At least ten counts were recorded for this clonotype. The chain employs TRBV2 and TRBJ2-3; unclear D gene. With 5 bases removed from V and 0 bases from J, the gap between germline ends came to 9 bases. The germline CDR1 and CDR2 sequences are SNHLY and FYNNEI. The CDR3 sequence is 14 residues long. This CDR3 reads CASSRSLSTDTQYF. The CDR3 region has the DNA TGTGCCAGCAGTCGTTCACTTAGCACAGATACGCAGTATTTT.